This TCR beta chain derives from a study of blood T cells in healthy people across ages. The CDR3 covers 15 residues. Trimming pared 6 bases from V and 4 bases from J, leaving 21 bases between. CDR1 is SQVTM and CDR2 is ANQGSEA in the germline V gene. The second PCR ran about 6 to 12 cycles with a sample-barcoded 5' primer and J-beta primers. TCRdb called the 5' RACE reads again in MiXCR, with one record for every CDR3 protein. This table has 450,000 to 700,000 distinct CDR3 sequences, 27% appearing once. This clonotype was found a few times. This sequence was found in a woman between 65 and 79 years old in good health. This chain links TRBV29-1 with TRBJ2-5; tentative D call: TRBD1 (5 bases). Sequencing used blood. CDR3 sequence reads: CSVIPRVLGAETQYF. The CDR3 bases are TGCAGCGTGATCCCTAGAGTCCTTGGGGCAGAGACCCAGTACTTC. Full variable domain (remainder filled in from reference TRBV29-1 and TRBJ2-5): SAVISQKPSRDICQRGTSLTIQCQVDSQVTMMFWYRQQPGQSLTLIATANQGSEATYESGFVIDKFPISRPNLTFSTLTVSNMSPEDSSIYLCSVIPRVLGAETQYFGPGTRLLVL.